These 8 T cell receptor beta chains share one sample of origin, sequenced in a study of CXCR3-negative and CXCR3-positive naive CD8 T cells. Broader study findings: For CXCR3-positive naive cells, TRB CDR3s were more hydrophobic than those of CXCR3-negative naive cells.

No cognate antigen is known for these TCRs. UMI-labeled 5' RACE TRB cDNA libraries were prepared from the cells. Reprocessing the 5' RACE reads, TCRdb reports a single entry for every CDR3 protein and omits DNA. The repertoire table contains some 120,000 distinct CDR3 sequences. The specimen was naive CXCR3+ CD8+ T cells from blood. Described subset: CD45RO-CCR7+CD27+CD95- naive CD8+ T cells expressing CXCR3 (TNR3+). The receptors were sampled from a human donor in good health. Some clones in this sample may be carry-over from other donors' samples.

This chain joins TRBV6-5 and TRBJ1-3. Germline CDR1 MNHEY, CDR2 SVGAGI. This CDR3 is 15 amino acids long. CDR3: CASSPRGSSGNTIYF.

The chain carries TRBV29-1 and TRBJ1-2. Per germline, CDR1 SQVTM and CDR2 ANQGSEA. This CDR3 has 13 residues. CDR3 region: CSVWGVPNYGYTF.

The chain has TRBV7-9 and TRBJ2-7; TCRdb gives TRBD2 as the D gene, but with no DNA this cannot be confirmed. The V gene's germline CDR1 is SEHNR and CDR2 FQNEAQ (reference sequence). CDR3 length equals 16 residues. This CDR3 reads CASSPSLGQSSYEQYF. Using reference TRBV7-9 and TRBJ2-7 for the parts outside the CDR3, the full variable domain is DTGVSQNPRHKITKRGQNVTFRCDPISEHNRLYWYRQTLGQGPEFLTYFQNEAQLEKSRLLSDRFSAERPKGSFSTLEIQRTEQGDSAMYLCASSPSLGQSSYEQYFGPGTRLTVT.

The chain has TRBV4-1 and TRBJ1-5; TCRdb selects TRBD1, and the lack of DNA leaves this call unchecked. Germline loops: CDR1 MGHRA, CDR2 YSYEKL. The CDR3 spans 16 residues. CDR3 residues: CASSQTRGLGNQPQHF.

The chain uses TRBV2 and TRBJ2-5; the D call of TRBD2 rests on TCRdb alone, since no DNA is present to check it. CDR1 is SNHLY, CDR2 FYNNEI, per germline. There are 14 residues in the CDR3. Here the CDR3 reads CASSSGPLSETQYF.

This chain uses TRBV29-1 with TRBJ2-1; TCRdb's assignment of TRBD1 cannot be checked, as there is no DNA. CDR3 length: 15 amino acids. Germline V gives CDR1 SQVTM, CDR2 ANQGSEA. The CDR3 loop reads CSVPGPQSPSNEQFF.

This chain uses TRBV12-3 or TRBV12-4 with TRBJ2-5. This CDR3 region has 14 residues. CDR3: CASTPHRTEETQYF.

The V call is TRBV29-1, the J call TRBJ2-2; the D gene TCRdb calls, TRBD2, cannot be checked with no DNA. Germline lookup yields CDR1 SQVTM and CDR2 ANQGSEA. This CDR3 region has 17 residues. CDR3: CSVEDGGASGLTGELFF.